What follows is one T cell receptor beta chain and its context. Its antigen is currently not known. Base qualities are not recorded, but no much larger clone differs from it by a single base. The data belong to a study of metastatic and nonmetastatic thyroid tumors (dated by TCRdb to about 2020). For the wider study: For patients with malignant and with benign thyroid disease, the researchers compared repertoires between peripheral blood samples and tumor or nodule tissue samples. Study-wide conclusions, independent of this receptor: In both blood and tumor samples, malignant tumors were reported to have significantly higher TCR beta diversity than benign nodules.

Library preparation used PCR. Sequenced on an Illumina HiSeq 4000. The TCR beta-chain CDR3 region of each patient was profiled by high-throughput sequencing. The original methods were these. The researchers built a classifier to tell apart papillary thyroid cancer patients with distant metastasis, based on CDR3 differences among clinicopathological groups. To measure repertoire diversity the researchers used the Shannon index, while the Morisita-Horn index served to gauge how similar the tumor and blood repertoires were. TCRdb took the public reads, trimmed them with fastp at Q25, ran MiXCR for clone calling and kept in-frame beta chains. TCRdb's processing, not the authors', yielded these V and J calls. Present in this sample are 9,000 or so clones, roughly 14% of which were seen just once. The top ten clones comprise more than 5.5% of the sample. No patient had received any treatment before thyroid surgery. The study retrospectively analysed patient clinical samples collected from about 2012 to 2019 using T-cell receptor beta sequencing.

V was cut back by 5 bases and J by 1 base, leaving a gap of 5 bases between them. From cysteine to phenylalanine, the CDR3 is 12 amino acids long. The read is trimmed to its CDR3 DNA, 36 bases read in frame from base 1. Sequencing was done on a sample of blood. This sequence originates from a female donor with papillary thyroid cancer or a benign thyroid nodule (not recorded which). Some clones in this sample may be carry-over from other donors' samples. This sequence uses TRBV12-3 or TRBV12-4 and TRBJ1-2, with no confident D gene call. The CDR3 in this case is CASSEGNYGYTF. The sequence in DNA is TGTGCCAGCAGTGAGGGTAACTATGGCTACACCTTC.